This T cell receptor beta chain appears in the sequencing data of a study of T cells after posttransplantation cyclophosphamide. Sequenced by immunoSEQ multiplex PCR; TCRdb stores in-frame clones only, minus some. Altogether tens of thousands of clones were found in the sample, and no singletons occur. The length of the CDR3 is 17 residues. The V gene's germline CDR1 is LNHDA and CDR2 SQIVND (reference sequence). J was trimmed by 3 bases and V by 6 bases; bases with no gene match: 13. In its sample, this clone was seen many times. The antigen is undetermined. Peripheral blood was collected from the related graft donor on the marrow donation day. Study observations and caveats: Later post-transplant blood repertoires were often dominated by donor CD8+ memory clones. TRB overlap between skin or GI tissue T cells and blood was limited. TRB clonality was highly associated with recipient CMV seropositivity and reactivation.

The material sequenced was PBMCs. The receptor's source is a man aged 35 to 55 in good health, CMV-negative, and a related stem cell transplant donor. The chain joins TRBV19 to TRBJ2-1, with 8 nucleotides matching TRBD2. CDR3 amino acids: CASSPMGAGGRYNEQFF. For the CDR3, the DNA is TGTGCCAGTAGCCCCATGGGGGCGGGAGGCCGCTACAATGAGCAGTTCTTC.